The next 2 T cell receptor beta chains were all read from a single sample in a study of blood T cell repertoires in COVID-19 (TCRdb year 2020). Library method: the immunoSEQ multiplex PCR assay. TCRdb re-hosts the immuneACCESS table, in-frame sequences only. Its copies lack some clones; in the studies checked, an unresolved V gene accounts for under half of them, and the cause for the rest is not known. Here the sample has 180,000 or so clones; approximately 88% occur a single time. The leading ten clones occupy roughly 1.5% of the sample. Sequenced material: peripheral blood. The receptor set was obtained from a woman in her 50s with acute or convalescent COVID-19.

The chain couples TRBV19 to TRBJ1-2; 7 bases match TRBD1. The germline CDR1 and CDR2 sequences are LNHDA and SQIVND (reference sequence). This CDR3 has 14 amino acids. V gave up 5 bases and J gave up 8 bases; unmatched junction bases: 11. The CDR3: CASSGGQVPIGYTF. CDR3 coding DNA: TGTGCCAGTAGTGGAGGACAGGTCCCTATCGGCTACACCTTC.

The V call is TRBV6-2 or TRBV6-3, the J call TRBJ1-1, with TRBD1 identical over 8 bases. The CDR3 covers 14 residues. The V and J ends lost 2 bases and 7 bases, in that order; junction bases with no gene match: 6. The germline V gene has CDR1 MNHEY and CDR2 SVGEGT. The CDR3 DNA reads as TGTGCCAGCAGTTACACAGACAGGGGCAATGAAGCTTTCTTT. Translating gives CASSYTDRGNEAFF.